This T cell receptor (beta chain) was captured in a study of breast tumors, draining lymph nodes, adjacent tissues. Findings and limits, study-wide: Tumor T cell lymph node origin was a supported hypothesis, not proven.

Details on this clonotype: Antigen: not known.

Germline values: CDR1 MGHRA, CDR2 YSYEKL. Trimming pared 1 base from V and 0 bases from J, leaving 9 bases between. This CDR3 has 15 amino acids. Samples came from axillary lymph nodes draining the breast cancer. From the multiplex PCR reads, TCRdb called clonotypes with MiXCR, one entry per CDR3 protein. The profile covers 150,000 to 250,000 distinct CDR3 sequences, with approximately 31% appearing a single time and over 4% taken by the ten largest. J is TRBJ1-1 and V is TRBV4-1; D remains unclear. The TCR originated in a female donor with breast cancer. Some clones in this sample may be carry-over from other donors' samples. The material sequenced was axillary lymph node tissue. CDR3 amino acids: CASSQGAHLNTEAFF. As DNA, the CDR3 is TGCGCCAGCAGCCAAGGGGCACACTTGAACACTGAAGCTTTCTTT.